Following are 21 T cell receptor beta chains from one sample sequenced in a study of early T cells in non-severe SARS-CoV-2 infection. TCRdb reanalysed the 5' RACE reads using MiXCR and keeps one entry per CDR3 protein. This repertoire shows some 87,000 distinct CDR3 sequences, around 13% found once; its top ten account for 0.95% to 1.3%. The sample comprised whole blood. The receptors come from an adult who was a healthcare worker with PCR-confirmed SARS-CoV-2 infection or an uninfected control (not recorded which).

The table lists this clonotype with a few counts. The chain joins TRBV9 to TRBJ1-3; the D gene is possibly TRBD1 (6 bases). This CDR3 is built from 15 residues. CDR1 and CDR2 from the germline V gene are SGDLS and YYNGEE. V was pared by 4 bases and J by 4 bases, with 15 bases between. CDR3 protein: CASSPTRTAGNTIYF. The CDR3, as DNA: TGTGCCAGCAGCCCTACTAGGACAGCAGGAAACACCATATATTTT. The full variable domain, in which reference TRBV9 and TRBJ1-3 provide the parts outside the CDR3, is DSGVTQTPKHLITATGQRVTLRCSPRSGDLSVYWYQQSLDQGLQFLIQYYNGEERAKGNILERFSAQQFPDLHSELNLSSLELGDSALYFCASSPTRTAGNTIYFGEGSWLTVV.

This clonotype has only a few counts. The chain combines TRBV2 with TRBJ2-1; D assignment may be TRBD1 or TRBD2 (6 bases each). The germline CDR1 and CDR2 sequences are SNHLY and FYNNEI. V was shortened by 4 bases and J by 8 bases, with 15 bases between the two germline ends. The CDR3 runs 14 residues. The CDR3 sequence: CASSGARGRDEQFF. The CDR3 nucleotides read TGTGCCAGCAGTGGGGCCCGGGGGCGAGATGAGCAGTTCTTC.

This clonotype has a count of ten or more. This rearrangement joins TRBV25-1 to TRBJ2-1; no clear D. The CDR3 loop spans 11 amino acids. The V end lost 3 bases, the J end lost 4 bases, and 1 base lay between the germline ends. Germline V gene lookup returns CDR1 MGHDK and CDR2 SYGVNS. Written as DNA, the CDR3 is TGTGCCAGCAGTGAGTACAATGAGCAGTTCTTC. Amino acids: CASSEYNEQFF.

This clonotype was seen a few times. V gene TRBV9 combines with J gene TRBJ2-1; D call uncertain. Trimming stripped 0 bases from V and 7 bases from J, with 17 bases between. This CDR3 spans 16 amino acids. The germline V gene encodes CDR1 SGDLS and CDR2 YYNGEE. CDR3 sequence: CASSVADPEQENEQFF. The CDR3, as DNA: TGTGCCAGCAGCGTAGCTGACCCCGAACAAGAGAATGAGCAGTTCTTC.

This clonotype occurred many times. The V gene is TRBV10-2, the J gene TRBJ1-2; no firm D call. V lost 2 bases to trimming and J lost 3 bases, with 16 bases between them. The germline gives CDR1 WSHSY, CDR2 SAAADI. The CDR3 is made up of 16 amino acids. In DNA form, the CDR3 reads TGCGCCAGCAGTGAGGCGGAGAGGGCGTGGGACTATGGCTACACCTTC. It codes for CASSEAERAWDYGYTF.

This clonotype was seen a few times. The chain uses TRBV2 and TRBJ2-7; TRBD1 matches 7 bases. The CDR3 is 15 amino acids. The V gene's germline CDR1 is SNHLY and CDR2 FYNNEI. With 6 bases clipped from V and 2 bases from J, the junction kept 10 bases outside the gene matches. The CDR3 loop is CASSTSGGQTYEQYF. The CDR3 DNA reads TGTGCCAGCAGCACTTCAGGGGGTCAGACCTACGAGCAGTACTTC.

This chain connects TRBV12-3 or TRBV12-4 to TRBJ2-1; 8 bases line up with TRBD1. Germline trimming cut 6 bases from V and 2 bases from J; bases unmatched to any gene: 9. The CDR3 runs 16 residues. The CDR3 protein is CASRFSGQGPYNEQFF. The CDR3, as DNA: TGTGCCAGCAGGTTCTCCGGACAGGGCCCCTACAATGAGCAGTTCTTC.

In its sample, this clonotype was seen many times. The chain carries TRBV6-2 or TRBV6-3 and TRBJ2-1; D unresolved. The CDR3 spans 15 residues. Trimming stripped 6 bases from V and 9 bases from J, with 21 bases between. Germline CDR1 and CDR2: MNHEY and SVGEGT. Here the CDR3 DNA reads TGTGCCAGCAGAAAACAGCTAGTGTACATGGGTGAGCAGTTCTTC. Protein: CASRKQLVYMGEQFF.

The V and J genes are TRBV3-1 and TRBJ2-1; D is perhaps TRBD2 (6 bases). The V and J ends lost 1 base and 0 bases respectively, with 10 bases between them. Per germline, CDR1 LGHDT and CDR2 YNNKEL (reference sequence). This CDR3 contains 16 residues. The CDR3 reads CASSQGLVGSYNEQFF. In DNA, the CDR3 is TGTGCCAGCAGCCAAGGACTAGTAGGCTCCTACAATGAGCAGTTCTTC.

This clonotype was observed a handful of times. Here the CDR3 reads CASSVGSTDTQYF. The CDR3 DNA follows: TGTGCCAGCAGCGTGGGTAGCACAGATACGCAGTATTTT. The chain uses TRBV7-9 and TRBJ2-3; no reliable D call. With 5 bases removed from V and 0 bases from J, the gap between germline ends came to 6 bases. Germline V lookup: CDR1 SEHNR, CDR2 FQNEAQ (reference sequence). The CDR3 has 13 amino acids.

The chain combines TRBV12-3 or TRBV12-4 with TRBJ1-2; D ambiguous. The CDR3 spans 15 residues. The V end was cut by 2 bases, the J end by 1 base, with 11 bases between. CDR3 residues: CASSLSGGHNYGYTF. CDR3 coding DNA: TGTGCCAGCAGTTTAAGTGGCGGTCATAACTATGGCTACACCTTC.

This clonotype occurred a few times. The chain joins TRBV7-9 to TRBJ2-3; D is possibly TRBD1 (6 bases). Trimming pared 5 bases from V and 2 bases from J, leaving 11 bases between. Germline V CDR1 and CDR2: SEHNR, FQNEAQ (reference sequence). The CDR3 spans 14 residues. The CDR3 sequence is CASSPRQATDTQYF. The CDR3 region has the DNA TGTGCCAGCAGCCCGCGACAGGCCACAGATACGCAGTATTTT. The whole variable domain, remainder taken from reference TRBV7-9 and TRBJ2-3, is DTGVSQNPRHKITKRGQNVTFRCDPISEHNRLYWYRQTLGQGPEFLTYFQNEAQLEKSRLLSDRFSAERPKGSFSTLEIQRTEQGDSAMYLCASSPRQATDTQYFGPGTRLTVL.

This clonotype was seen at least ten times. The chain joins TRBV30 to TRBJ2-5, with D unresolved. The V end lost 5 bases, the J end lost 0 bases, and 10 bases lay between the germline ends. The CDR3 consists of 13 residues. The germline V gene encodes CDR1 GTSNPN and CDR2 SVGIG (reference sequence). For the CDR3, the DNA is TGTGCCTGGGGTAGGACGTACCAAGAGACCCAGTACTTC. Translated, it gives CAWGRTYQETQYF.

This clonotype has only a few counts. This chain joins TRBV20-1 and TRBJ2-1, with 9 bases lining up with TRBD2. This CDR3 has 17 amino acids. Trimming removed 6 bases from V and 0 bases from J; junction bases left unmatched: 12. Germline-derived CDR1 and CDR2 are DFQATT and SNEGSKA (reference sequence). The CDR3 sequence: CSAVTSGDPISYNEQFF. Written as DNA, the CDR3 is TGCAGTGCCGTGACTAGCGGAGATCCGATCTCCTACAATGAGCAGTTCTTC.

This clonotype has a count of ten or more. The J gene is TRBJ2-5, the V gene TRBV6-6; 12 positions agree with TRBD2. V lost 2 bases to trimming and J lost 2 bases; unmatched junction nucleotides: 3. Germline CDR1 and CDR2: MNHNY and SVGAGI (reference sequence). CDR3 length: 16 residues. CDR3 sequence: CASSYPGTSGQETQYF. DNA for the CDR3: TGTGCCAGCAGTTACCCTGGGACTAGCGGGCAAGAGACCCAGTACTTC.

The chain employs TRBV10-3 and TRBJ2-4; TRBD1 matches 11 bases. The CDR3 totals 14 residues. V was pared by 6 bases and J by 6 bases, with 4 bases of the junction left unmatched. Per the germline V gene, CDR1 is ENHRY and CDR2 is SYGVKD. The CDR3 loop reads CAISRGTGGNIQYF. The DNA of the CDR3 is TGTGCCATCAGCCGGGGGACAGGGGGAAACATTCAGTACTTC.

By share, this clonotype ranks as medium-sized. The J gene is TRBJ2-1, the V gene TRBV6-2 or TRBV6-3; 9 bases match TRBD1. J gave up 4 bases and V 6 bases, and 7 bases lay outside the gene matches. This CDR3 comprises 15 residues. Germline V gene lookup returns CDR1 MNHEY and CDR2 SVGEGT. Written as DNA, the CDR3 is TGTGCCAGCAGCCACACAGGGGGCGCATACAATGAGCAGTTCTTC. It translates to CASSHTGGAYNEQFF.

The chain recombines TRBV7-2 with TRBJ2-5, with 9 nucleotides matching TRBD1. Losses at the gene ends were 4 bases for V and 4 bases for J; bases not matched to a gene: 4. CDR3 length: 14 residues. Germline CDR1 SGHTA, CDR2 FQGNSA. Written as DNA, the CDR3 is TGTGCCAGCAGCTATGGGACAGGGAGAGAGACCCAGTACTTC. Its translation is CASSYGTGRETQYF.

The chain carries TRBV20-1 and TRBJ2-3; D unclear. CDR3 length equals 13 residues. Germline CDR1 and CDR2: DFQATT and SNEGSKA (reference sequence). V was clipped by 3 bases and J by 8 bases, with 15 bases between them. CDR3 amino acids: CSASDLIAITQYF. In DNA, the CDR3 is TGCAGTGCTAGTGACCTGATAGCCATTACGCAGTATTTT.

The chain couples TRBV5-1 to TRBJ1-2; D not resolved. CDR1 SGHRS and CDR2 YFSETQ come from the germline V gene. V lost 2 bases and J lost 0, with 5 bases in between. This CDR3 comprises 13 residues. The CDR3 is CASSFQPNYGYTF. DNA for the CDR3: TGCGCCAGCAGCTTCCAGCCTAACTATGGCTACACCTTC.

This clonotype has a count of ten or more. V usage is TRBV20-1 and J usage is TRBJ2-7; D might be TRBD1 (6 bases). This CDR3 contains 12 residues. CDR1 is DFQATT and CDR2 is SNEGSKA in the germline V gene (reference sequence). V lost 7 bases, J lost 3 bases, and 13 bases lay in between. CDR3 in amino acids: CSVTQGNYEQYF. CDR3 coding DNA: TGCAGTGTTACACAGGGCAACTACGAGCAGTACTTC.